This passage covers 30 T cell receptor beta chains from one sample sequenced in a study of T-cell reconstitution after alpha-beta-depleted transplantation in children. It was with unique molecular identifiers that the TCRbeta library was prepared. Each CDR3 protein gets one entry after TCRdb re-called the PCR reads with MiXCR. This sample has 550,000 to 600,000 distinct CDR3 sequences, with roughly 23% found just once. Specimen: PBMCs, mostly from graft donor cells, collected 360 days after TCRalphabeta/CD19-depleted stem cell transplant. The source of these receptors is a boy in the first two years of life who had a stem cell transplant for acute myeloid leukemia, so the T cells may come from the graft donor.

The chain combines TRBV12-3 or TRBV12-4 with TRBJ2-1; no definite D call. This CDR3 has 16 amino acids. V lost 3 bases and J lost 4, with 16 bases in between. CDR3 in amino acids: CASSFNHQRTYNEQFF. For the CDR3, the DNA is TGTGCCAGCAGTTTCAACCATCAGAGGACGTACAATGAGCAGTTCTTC.

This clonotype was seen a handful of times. The CDR3 DNA is TGCGCCAGCAGCGCCGGGGACGGCTACACCTTC. It is translated as CASSAGDGYTF. The chain joins TRBV5-1 to TRBJ1-2; tentative D call: TRBD1 (5 bases). CDR1 is SGHRS, CDR2 YFSETQ, per germline. V was trimmed by 4 bases and J by 8 bases, leaving 9 bases between them. CDR3 length equals 11 residues.

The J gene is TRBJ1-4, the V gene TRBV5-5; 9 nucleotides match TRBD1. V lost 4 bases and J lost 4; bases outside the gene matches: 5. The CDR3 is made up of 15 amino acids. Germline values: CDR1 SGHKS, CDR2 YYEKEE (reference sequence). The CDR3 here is CASSPGGQGNEKLFF. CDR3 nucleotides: TGTGCCAGCAGCCCGGGGGGACAGGGTAATGAAAAACTGTTTTTT.

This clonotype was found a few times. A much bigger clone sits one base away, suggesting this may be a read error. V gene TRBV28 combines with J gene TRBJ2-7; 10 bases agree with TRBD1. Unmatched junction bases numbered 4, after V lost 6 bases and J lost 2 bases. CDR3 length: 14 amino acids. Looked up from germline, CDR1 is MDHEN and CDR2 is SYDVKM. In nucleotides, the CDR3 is TGTGCCAGCAGGACCGGGACAGGGGCCTACGAGCAGTACTTC. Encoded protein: CASRTGTGAYEQYF.

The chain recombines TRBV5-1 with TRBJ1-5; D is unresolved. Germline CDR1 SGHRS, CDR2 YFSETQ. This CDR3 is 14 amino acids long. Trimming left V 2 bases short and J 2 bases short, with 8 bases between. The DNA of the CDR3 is TGCGCCAGCAGCTTCGGGTCGGGCAATCAGCCCCAGCATTTT. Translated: CASSFGSGNQPQHF.

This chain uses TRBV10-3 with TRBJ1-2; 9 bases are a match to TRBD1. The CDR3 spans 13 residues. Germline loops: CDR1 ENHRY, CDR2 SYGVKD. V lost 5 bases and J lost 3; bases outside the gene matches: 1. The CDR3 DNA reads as TGTGCCATCAGTAGGGACAGGGACTATGGCTACACCTTC. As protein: CAISRDRDYGYTF.

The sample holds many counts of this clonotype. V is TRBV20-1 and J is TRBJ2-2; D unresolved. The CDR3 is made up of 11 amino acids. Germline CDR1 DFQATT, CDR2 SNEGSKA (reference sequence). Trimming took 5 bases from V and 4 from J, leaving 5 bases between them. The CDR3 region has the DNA TGCAGTGCTCAGAGCACCGGGGAGCTGTTTTTT. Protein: CSAQSTGELFF.

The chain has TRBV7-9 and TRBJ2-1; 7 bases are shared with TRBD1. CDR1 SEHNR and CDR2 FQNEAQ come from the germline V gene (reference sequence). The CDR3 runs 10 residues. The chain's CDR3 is CAGGPGARFF. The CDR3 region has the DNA TGTGCAGGGGGCCCCGGGGCGAGGTTCTTC.

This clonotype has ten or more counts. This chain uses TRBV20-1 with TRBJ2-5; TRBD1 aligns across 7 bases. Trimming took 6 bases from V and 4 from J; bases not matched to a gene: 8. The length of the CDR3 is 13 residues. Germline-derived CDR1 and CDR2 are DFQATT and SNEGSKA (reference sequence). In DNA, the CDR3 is TGCAGTGCACCGACAGGGTCTCGAGAGACCCAGTACTTC. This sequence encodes CSAPTGSRETQYF.

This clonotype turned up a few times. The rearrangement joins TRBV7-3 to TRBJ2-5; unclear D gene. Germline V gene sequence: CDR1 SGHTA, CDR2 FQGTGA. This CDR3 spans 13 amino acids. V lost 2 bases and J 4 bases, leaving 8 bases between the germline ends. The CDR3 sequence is CASSLSGPETQYF. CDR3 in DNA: TGTGCCAGCAGCTTATCCGGGCCAGAGACCCAGTACTTC.

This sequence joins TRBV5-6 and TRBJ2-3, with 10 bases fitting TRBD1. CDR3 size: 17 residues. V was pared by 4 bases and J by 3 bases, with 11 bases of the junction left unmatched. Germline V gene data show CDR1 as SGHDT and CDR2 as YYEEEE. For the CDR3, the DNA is TGTGCCAGCAGCCGGGACAGGGGACTAGGGGGAACAGATACGCAGTATTTT. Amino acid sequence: CASSRDRGLGGTDTQYF.

The CDR3 DNA is TGTGCCAGCCAGAAGGGCAGCTCGAACACTGAAGCTTTCTTT. Protein product: CASQKGSSNTEAFF. This chain uses TRBV6-1 with TRBJ1-1; unclear D gene. Trimming pared 8 bases from V and 1 base from J, leaving 14 bases between. The CDR3 contains 14 residues. Germline CDR1 and CDR2: MNHNS and SASEGT.

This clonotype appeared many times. The CDR3 loop is CASRGSTEKLFF. The CDR3 coding sequence is TGTGCCAGCAGAGGATCGACTGAAAAACTGTTTTTT. The chain employs TRBV12-3 or TRBV12-4 and TRBJ1-4; D is unclear. Trimming removed 6 bases at V and 7 bases at J, with 9 bases between. This CDR3 region has 12 residues.

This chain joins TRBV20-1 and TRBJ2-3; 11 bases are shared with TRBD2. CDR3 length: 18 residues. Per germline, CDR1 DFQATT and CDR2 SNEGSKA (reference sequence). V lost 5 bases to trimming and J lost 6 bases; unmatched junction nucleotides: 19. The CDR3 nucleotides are TGCAGTGCTCGACCAAGTAGCGGGGGGGCTGGAGGGTTCGATACGCAGTATTTT. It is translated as CSARPSSGGAGGFDTQYF.

The CDR3 DNA follows: TGCAGTGCTAGAGAAGGCGGTGGAGGGGTCGGAGCAGATACGCAGTATTTT. Translation gives CSAREGGGGVGADTQYF. The chain employs TRBV20-1 and TRBJ2-3, with D maybe TRBD2 (6 bases). The CDR3 has 17 amino acids. V was pared by 0 bases and J by 4 bases, with 20 bases between. Germline loops: CDR1 DFQATT, CDR2 SNEGSKA (reference sequence).

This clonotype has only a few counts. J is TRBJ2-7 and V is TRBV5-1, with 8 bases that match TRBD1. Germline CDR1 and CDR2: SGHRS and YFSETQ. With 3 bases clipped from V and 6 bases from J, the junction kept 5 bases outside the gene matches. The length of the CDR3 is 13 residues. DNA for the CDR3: TGCGCCAGCAGCTCGGACAGGGTGAGCGAGCAGTACTTC. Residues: CASSSDRVSEQYF.

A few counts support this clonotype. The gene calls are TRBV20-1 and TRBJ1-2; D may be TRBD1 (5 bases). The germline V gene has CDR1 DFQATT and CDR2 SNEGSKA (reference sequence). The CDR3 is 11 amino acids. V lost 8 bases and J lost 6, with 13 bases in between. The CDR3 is CSSGRSDGYTF. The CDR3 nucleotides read TGCAGTTCAGGGCGGAGCGATGGCTACACCTTC.

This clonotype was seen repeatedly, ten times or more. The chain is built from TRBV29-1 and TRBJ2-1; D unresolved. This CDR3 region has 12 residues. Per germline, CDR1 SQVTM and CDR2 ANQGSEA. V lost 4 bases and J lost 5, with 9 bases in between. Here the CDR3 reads CSVVFYHNEQFF. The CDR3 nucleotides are TGCAGCGTTGTGTTCTACCACAATGAGCAGTTCTTC.

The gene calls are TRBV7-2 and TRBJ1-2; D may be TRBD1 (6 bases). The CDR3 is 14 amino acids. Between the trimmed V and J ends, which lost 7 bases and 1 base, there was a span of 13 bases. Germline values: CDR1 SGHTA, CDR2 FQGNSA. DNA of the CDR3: TGTGCCAGCACTCAGGACAGCCTTAACTATGGCTACACCTTC. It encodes CASTQDSLNYGYTF.

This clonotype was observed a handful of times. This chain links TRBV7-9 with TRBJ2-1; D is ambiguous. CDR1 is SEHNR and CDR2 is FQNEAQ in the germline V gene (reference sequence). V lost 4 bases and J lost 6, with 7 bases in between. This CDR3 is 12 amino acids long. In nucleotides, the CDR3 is TGTGCCAGCAGCTCAACAGTCAATGAGCAGTTCTTC. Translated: CASSSTVNEQFF.

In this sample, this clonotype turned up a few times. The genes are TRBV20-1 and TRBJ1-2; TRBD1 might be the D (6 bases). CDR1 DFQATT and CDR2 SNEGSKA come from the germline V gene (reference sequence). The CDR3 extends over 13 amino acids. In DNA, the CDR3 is TGCAGGGCCGATTCGACAGGACTGGATGGCTACACCTTC. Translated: CRADSTGLDGYTF.

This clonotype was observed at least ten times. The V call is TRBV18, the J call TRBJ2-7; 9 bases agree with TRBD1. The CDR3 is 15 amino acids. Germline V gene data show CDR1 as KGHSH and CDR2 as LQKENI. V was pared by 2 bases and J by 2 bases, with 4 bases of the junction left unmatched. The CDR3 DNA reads TGTGCCAGCTCACCAGGGACAGGGCGGGCCTACGAGCAGTACTTC. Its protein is CASSPGTGRAYEQYF.

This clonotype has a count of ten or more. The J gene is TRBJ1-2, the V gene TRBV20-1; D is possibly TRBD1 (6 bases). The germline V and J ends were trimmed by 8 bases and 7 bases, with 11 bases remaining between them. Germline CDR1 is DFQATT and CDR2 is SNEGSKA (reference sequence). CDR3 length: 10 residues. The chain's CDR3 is CSLQGPGYTF. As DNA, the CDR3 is TGCAGTCTACAGGGCCCTGGCTACACCTTC.

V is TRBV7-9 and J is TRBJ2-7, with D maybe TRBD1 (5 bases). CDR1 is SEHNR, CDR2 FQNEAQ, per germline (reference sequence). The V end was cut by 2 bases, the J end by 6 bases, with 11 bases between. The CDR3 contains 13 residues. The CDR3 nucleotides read TGTGCCAGCAGCTTAAGGGGAAGTCCCGAGCAGTACTTC. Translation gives CASSLRGSPEQYF.

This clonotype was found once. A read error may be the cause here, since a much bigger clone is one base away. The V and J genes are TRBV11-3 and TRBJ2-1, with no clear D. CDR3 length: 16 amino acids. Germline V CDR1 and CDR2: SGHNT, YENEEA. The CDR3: CASSPTTQSSYNKQFF. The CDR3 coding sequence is TGTGCCAGCAGCCCCACCACACAGAGCTCCTACAATAAGCAGTTCTTC.

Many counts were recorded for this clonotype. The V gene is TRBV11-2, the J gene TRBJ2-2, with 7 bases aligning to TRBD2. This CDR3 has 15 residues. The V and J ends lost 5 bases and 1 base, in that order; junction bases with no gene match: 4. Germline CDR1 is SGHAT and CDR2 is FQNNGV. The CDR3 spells CASSPRGGNTGELFF. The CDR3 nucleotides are TGTGCCAGCAGCCCCCGCGGGGGGAACACCGGGGAGCTGTTTTTT. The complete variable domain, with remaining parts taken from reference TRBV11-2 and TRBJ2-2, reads EAGVAQSPRYKIIEKRQSVAFWCNPISGHATLYWYQQILGQGPKLLIQFQNNGVVDDSQLPKDRFSAERLKGVDSTLKIQPAKLEDSAVYLCASSPRGGNTGELFFGEGSRLTVL.

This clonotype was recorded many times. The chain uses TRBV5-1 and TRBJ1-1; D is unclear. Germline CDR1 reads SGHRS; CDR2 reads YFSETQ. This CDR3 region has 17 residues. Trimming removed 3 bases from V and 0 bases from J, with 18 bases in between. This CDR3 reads CASSYDPKGSVNTEAFF. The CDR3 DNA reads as TGCGCCAGCAGCTACGATCCGAAGGGTTCCGTGAACACTGAAGCTTTCTTT.

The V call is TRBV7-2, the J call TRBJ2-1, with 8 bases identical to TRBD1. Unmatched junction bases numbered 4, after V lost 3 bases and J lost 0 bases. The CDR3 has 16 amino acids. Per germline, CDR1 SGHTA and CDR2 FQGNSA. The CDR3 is CASSFAGTGSYNEQFF. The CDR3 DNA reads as TGTGCCAGCAGCTTCGCCGGGACAGGCTCCTACAATGAGCAGTTCTTC.

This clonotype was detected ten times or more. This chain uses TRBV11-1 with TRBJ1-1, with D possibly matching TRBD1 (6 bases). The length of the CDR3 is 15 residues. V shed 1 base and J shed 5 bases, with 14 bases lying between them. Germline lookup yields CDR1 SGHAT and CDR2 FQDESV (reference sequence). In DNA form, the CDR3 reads TGTGCCAGCAGCTTAGTTGGAAGCAGGGGAACTGAAGCTTTCTTT. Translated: CASSLVGSRGTEAFF.

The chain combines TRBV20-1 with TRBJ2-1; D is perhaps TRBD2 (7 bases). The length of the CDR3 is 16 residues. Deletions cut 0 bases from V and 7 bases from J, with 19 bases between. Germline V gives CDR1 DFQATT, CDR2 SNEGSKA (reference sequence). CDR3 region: CSAREPGRGPNNEQFF. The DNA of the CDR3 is TGCAGTGCTAGAGAACCGGGGCGGGGGCCGAATAATGAGCAGTTCTTC.